Below are 6 T cell receptor beta chains sequenced from a single sample in a study of graft-versus-host responses after intestinal transplantation. Here immunoSEQ multiplex PCR was the method, and the copy in TCRdb shows in-frame clones only, minus some. The sample includes tens of thousands of clones, about 91% seen only once; the top ten take nearly 0.5%. Their specific antigens are unknown. Sequenced material: unstimulated CD8+ T cells sorted from spleen or lymph node cells, taken before intestinal transplant. Receptors originate from a human donor who received an intestinal transplant.

The chain links TRBV27 to TRBJ1-2, with TRBD1 matching over 9 bases. CDR1 and CDR2 from the germline V gene are MNHEY and SMNVEV (reference sequence). This CDR3 has 15 residues. Trimming cost V 5 bases and J 5 bases; bases outside gene matches: 9. DNA of the CDR3: TGTGCCAGCAGTCCTGGGACAGGGCTGAGGTATGGCTACACCTTC. Protein sequence: CASSPGTGLRYGYTF.

The CDR3 spells CASSKARRLASNEQFF. CDR3 sequence (DNA): TGTGCCAGCAGCAAAGCGCGACGACTAGCGAGCAATGAGCAGTTCTTC. The chain recombines TRBV21-1 with TRBJ2-1; TRBD2 was called by the table and not checked on the DNA. TRBV21-1 is shown as a pseudogene. This CDR3 is 16 amino acids long.

This sequence joins TRBV28 and TRBJ2-5; TRBD2 is a possible D gene (6 bases). Trimming shortened V by 3 bases and J by 2 bases, and 16 bases separated the two germline ends. Germline V gene lookup returns CDR1 MDHEN and CDR2 SYDVKM. The CDR3 is 16 amino acids. CDR3 in DNA: TGTGCCAGCAGTTTGTCTTCGGACTACGATCAAGAGACCCAGTACTTC. This codes for CASSLSSDYDQETQYF.

This chain uses TRBV10-2 with TRBJ2-1, with 9 nucleotides matching TRBD2. Germline V gives CDR1 WSHSY, CDR2 SAAADI. The V segment lost 0 bases and the J segment 7 bases; nucleotides outside the gene matches: 4. The CDR3 consists of 15 residues. The CDR3 DNA sequence: TGCGCCAGCAGTGAGTCCGCGGGGGGGCCAAATGAGCAGTTCTTC. Translation: CASSESAGGPNEQFF.

The genes are TRBV6-5 and TRBJ2-7; 7 bases line up with TRBD1. In germline, CDR1 is MNHEY, CDR2 SVGAGI. The CDR3 runs 13 residues. V was clipped by 4 bases and J by 6 bases; unmatched bases: 6. The CDR3 protein is CASSSQTGFEQYF. The CDR3 nucleotides are TGTGCCAGCAGTTCCCAGACAGGGTTCGAGCAGTACTTC.

This sequence joins TRBV4-3 and TRBJ2-7; 7 nucleotides align to TRBD1. In germline, CDR1 is LGHNA, CDR2 YSLEER. This CDR3 is 14 amino acids long. Losses at the gene ends were 1 base for V and 0 bases for J; bases not matched to a gene: 0. This CDR3 is CASSQGQGSYEQYF. Written as DNA, the CDR3 is TGCGCCAGCAGCCAAGGACAGGGCTCCTACGAGCAGTACTTC.